This T cell receptor beta chain was retrieved from a study of OX40 agonist ivuxolimab in advanced cancers. Study at large: Age averaged 60 years (range roughly 23 to 90), and roughly 82% were male. Prior checkpoint blockade (anti-PD-1, anti-PD-L1 or anti-CTLA-4) was permitted; around 37% had it.

The table came from immunoSEQ multiplex PCR; TCRdb's copy has only in-frame clones and leaves some out. The sample shows 34,000 or so clones, about 83% of them seen only once. General study results and limits: CD4+ T cells averaged fewer expanded clones than CD8+ T cells.

Concerning this clone itself: Its target is not known.

V gave up 0 bases and J gave up 7 bases, with 13 bases separating them. Germline loops: CDR1 SGHVS, CDR2 FNYEAQ. The CDR3 consists of 15 residues. The chain has TRBV7-6 and TRBJ1-5; D not certain. The sequence came from an adult with an advanced solid tumor such as melanoma, head and neck, liver or kidney cancer. The material sequenced was CD4+ or CD8+ T cells sorted from blood, taken in a trial of the OX40 agonist ivuxolimab. CDR3 sequence (DNA): TGTGCCAGCAGCTTAGCGGAGGGTTTACGACAGCCCCAGCATTTT. Translated, it gives CASSLAEGLRQPQHF.